Listed here are 25 T cell receptor beta chains from one sample, sequenced in a study of shared clonotypes between healthy human individuals. CD45RO-negative, CCR7-selected cells formed the naive CD8 fraction, which excluded terminally differentiated effector memory CD45RA+ cells. Clones were sequenced by immunoSEQ multiplex PCR, and TCRdb holds only the in-frame ones, with some missing. Of about 2.1 million clones in the sample, under 95% were seen once. The sequencing sample was made of naive CD8+ T cells from PBMCs. The receptors were gathered from a man aged 18 to 35 in good health. Some clones in this sample may be carry-over from other donors' samples.

The V gene is TRBV7-2, the J gene TRBJ2-2; 9 bases match TRBD1. Germline V gene sequence: CDR1 SGHTA, CDR2 FQGNSA. After removal of 3 bases from V and 5 bases from J, the junction contained 10 bases not matched to a gene. The CDR3 has 17 amino acids. CDR3 residues: CASSFGGTGLFTGELFF. CDR3 bases: TGTGCCAGCAGCTTTGGAGGGACAGGGCTGTTTACCGGGGAGCTGTTTTTT. The entire variable domain, with the rest obtained from reference TRBV7-2 and TRBJ2-2, is as follows: GAGVSQSPSNKVTEKGKDVELRCDPISGHTALYWYRQSLGQGLEFLIYFQGNSAPDKSGLPSDRFSAERTGGSVSTLTIQRTQQEDSAVYLCASSFGGTGLFTGELFFGEGSRLTVL.

The rearrangement joins TRBV29-1 to TRBJ2-1; TRBD2 matches at 7 bases. Germline CDR1 is SQVTM and CDR2 is ANQGSEA. The CDR3 is 12 residues long. With 6 bases clipped from V and 8 bases from J, the junction kept 7 bases outside the gene matches. The CDR3 sequence: CSVTPGGHEQFF. In DNA, the CDR3 is TGCAGCGTGACGCCGGGGGGTCATGAGCAGTTCTTC.

Here the CDR3 DNA reads TGCGCCAGCAGCCAAGATCTCACGACTAGCACAGATACGCAGTATTTT. This sequence encodes CASSQDLTTSTDTQYF. The rearrangement joins TRBV4-1 to TRBJ2-3; no clear D. This CDR3 has 16 amino acids. V lost 0 bases and J 0 bases, leaving 10 bases between the germline ends. The germline V gene encodes CDR1 MGHRA and CDR2 YSYEKL.

The chain has TRBV4-2 and TRBJ2-5; D unclear. Germline V gene sequence: CDR1 LGHNA, CDR2 YNFKEQ. Deletions cut 3 bases from V and 1 base from J, with 9 bases between. The CDR3 covers 14 residues. CDR3 DNA sequence: TGTGCCAGCAGCCAGCCCGGGCCCCAAGAGACCCAGTACTTC. Encoded protein: CASSQPGPQETQYF.

This clone is a singleton in its sample. The chain links TRBV7-8 to TRBJ1-1, with D perhaps TRBD1 (5 bases). This CDR3 is built from 15 residues. Germline V lookup: CDR1 SGHVS, CDR2 FQNEAQ. Trimming stripped 1 base from V and 4 bases from J, with 13 bases between. This chain's CDR3 is CASSLGWGMATEAFF. The CDR3 coding sequence is TGTGCCAGCAGCTTAGGTTGGGGCATGGCCACTGAAGCTTTCTTT.

V gene TRBV28 combines with J gene TRBJ2-7, with D uncertain. CDR1 and CDR2 from the germline V gene are MDHEN and SYDVKM. V lost 7 bases to trimming and J lost 0 bases, with 13 bases between them. The CDR3 is 14 amino acids. The CDR3 loop is CASKTTSSSYEQYF. In DNA form, the CDR3 reads TGTGCCAGCAAAACAACCAGTAGCTCCTACGAGCAGTACTTC.

The chain couples TRBV27 to TRBJ1-5; no clear D gene. From germline, CDR1 is MNHEY and CDR2 SMNVEV (reference sequence). Trimming shortened V by 6 bases and J by 9 bases, and 21 bases separated the two germline ends. The CDR3 runs 15 residues. DNA for the CDR3: TGTGCCAGCAGCCTTAACGGGGAAGCAAGAGGGCCCCAGCATTTT. Translated: CASSLNGEARGPQHF.

The chain recombines TRBV9 with TRBJ2-6, with 10 bases that match TRBD2. V trimming: 4 bases; J trimming: 1 base; junction bases outside the gene matches: 5. Germline V CDR1 and CDR2: SGDLS, YYNGEE. This CDR3 region has 17 residues. The CDR3 is CASSFEREGSGANVLTF. The DNA of the CDR3 is TGTGCCAGCAGCTTTGAGCGGGAGGGATCTGGGGCCAACGTCCTGACTTTC.

The V gene is TRBV11-2, the J gene TRBJ2-1; weak D call: TRBD2 (5 bases). The CDR3 is made up of 15 amino acids. The ends were cut back, 4 bases at V and 0 bases at J, with 10 bases in the middle. The germline gives CDR1 SGHAT, CDR2 FQNNGV. The CDR3 DNA reads as TGTGCCAGCAGCTATTCCGCGGGCTCCTACAATGAGCAGTTCTTC. Translating it yields CASSYSAGSYNEQFF.

In its sample, this clone was seen once. The chain employs TRBV5-4 and TRBJ2-1; D gene uncertain. CDR3 size: 16 residues. V lost 4 bases and J lost 0, with 14 bases in between. CDR1 is SGHNT, CDR2 YYREEE, per germline (reference sequence). CDR3 in DNA: TGTGCCAGCAGCCCAACCCTCCTAAGCTCCTACAATGAGCAGTTCTTC. Translation: CASSPTLLSSYNEQFF.

V is TRBV28 and J is TRBJ2-5; 8 nucleotides line up with TRBD1. From germline, CDR1 is MDHEN and CDR2 SYDVKM. The CDR3 is made up of 15 amino acids. Trimming took 2 bases from V and 3 from J; bases not matched to a gene: 5. This CDR3 reads CASSLGTGGEETQYF. The CDR3 DNA sequence: TGTGCCAGCAGTTTAGGGACAGGAGGGGAAGAGACCCAGTACTTC.

The CDR3 DNA is TGTGCCAGCAGCGACAGGGGGTGGGGCGAGACCCAGTACTTC. It specifies CASSDRGWGETQYF. V gene TRBV2 combines with J gene TRBJ2-5; TRBD1 matches 9 bases. This CDR3 has 14 residues. V trimming: 6 bases; J trimming: 5 bases; junction bases outside the gene matches: 7. The germline V gene encodes CDR1 SNHLY and CDR2 FYNNEI.

The V call is TRBV4-3, the J call TRBJ2-7, with 9 bases identical to TRBD2. The V gene's germline CDR1 is LGHNA and CDR2 YSLEER. The ends lost 4 bases at V and 3 bases at J; junction bases unmatched: 7. The CDR3 spans 15 residues. The CDR3 region has the DNA TGCGCCAGCAGCCCCGAGCGGGAGGCCCTCTACGAGCAGTACTTC. It translates to CASSPEREALYEQYF.

The chain uses TRBV7-8 and TRBJ2-1, with TRBD1 matching 10 bases. The CDR3 consists of 15 residues. Germline V gives CDR1 SGHVS, CDR2 FQNEAQ. Trimming at V came to 2 bases and at J to 7 bases, leaving 5 bases not matched to a gene. The CDR3 bases are TGTGCCAGCAGCTTATTGACAGGGGGCTATAATGAGCAGTTCTTC. Translated, it gives CASSLLTGGYNEQFF.

V and J are TRBV27 and TRBJ2-7, with TRBD2 matching 9 bases. Germline CDR1 and CDR2: MNHEY and SMNVEV (reference sequence). Losses at the gene ends were 5 bases for V and 3 bases for J; bases not matched to a gene: 5. The CDR3 loop spans 14 amino acids. In DNA, the CDR3 is TGTGCCAGCAGTCTCTCTAGCGGGATCTACGAGCAGTACTTC. Translating it yields CASSLSSGIYEQYF.

The V call is TRBV7-9, the J call TRBJ1-1; D gene ambiguous. The germline gives CDR1 SEHNR, CDR2 FQNEAQ (reference sequence). This CDR3 comprises 14 residues. Trimming removed 4 bases at V and 5 bases at J, with 14 bases between. CDR3 sequence (DNA): TGTGCCAGCAGCTCCGGCGGGCTAGGGACTGAAGCTTTCTTT. It specifies CASSSGGLGTEAFF.

The chain is built from TRBV5-6 and TRBJ2-3; TRBD1 matches 9 bases. After removal of 1 base from V and 3 bases from J, the junction contained 3 bases not matched to a gene. Germline-derived CDR1 and CDR2 are SGHDT and YYEEEE. This CDR3 contains 15 residues. DNA for the CDR3: TGTGCCAGCAGCTTGCGGACAGGGGAGACAGATACGCAGTATTTT. It is translated as CASSLRTGETDTQYF.

The chain uses TRBV5-6 and TRBJ2-2, with D possibly called TRBD1 or TRBD2 (5 bases each). Germline assignment: CDR1 SGHDT and CDR2 YYEEEE. CDR3 size: 13 residues. Trimming took 6 bases from V and 7 from J, leaving 13 bases between them. The CDR3 sequence: CASTQGASGELFF. CDR3 DNA: TGTGCCAGCACCCAGGGAGCCAGCGGGGAGCTGTTTTTT.

A remark on this clone: Distinct nucleotide sequences in the sample also encode this CDR3. This rearrangement joins TRBV5-4 to TRBJ2-2, with D unclear. V lost 2 bases and J lost 7, with 3 bases in between. CDR3 size: 11 residues. Germline assignment: CDR1 SGHNT and CDR2 YYREEE (reference sequence). The CDR3 sequence: CASSFGGELFF. As DNA, the CDR3 is TGTGCCAGCAGCTTCGGCGGGGAGCTGTTTTTT.

Worth noting for this clone: The sample contains more than one DNA sequence encoding this CDR3. V usage is TRBV29-1 and J usage is TRBJ2-7; D call uncertain. From germline, CDR1 is SQVTM and CDR2 ANQGSEA. V lost 4 bases, J lost 0 bases, and 7 bases lay in between. There are 12 residues in the CDR3. Here the CDR3 DNA reads TGCAGCGTTGTTGCAGGCTCCTACGAGCAGTACTTC. Translating it yields CSVVAGSYEQYF.

This chain uses TRBV6-5 with TRBJ2-3, with 7 bases aligning to TRBD1. CDR3 length: 12 amino acids. Trimming at V came to 6 bases and at J to 6 bases, leaving 3 bases not matched to a gene. The germline V gene has CDR1 MNHEY and CDR2 SVGAGI. DNA of the CDR3: TGTGCCAGCAGACAGGGGTTCGATACGCAGTATTTT. Translation gives CASRQGFDTQYF.

This rearrangement joins TRBV5-4 to TRBJ2-5; TRBD1 matches at 12 bases. V dropped 0 bases and J dropped 0; count of bases not matched to a gene: 3. The CDR3 covers 17 residues. The germline CDR1 and CDR2 sequences are SGHNT and YYREEE (reference sequence). The CDR3 is CASSLVGQGAHQETQYF. The CDR3 region has the DNA TGTGCCAGCAGCTTGGTGGGACAGGGGGCGCACCAAGAGACCCAGTACTTC.

CDR3 loop: CSVGRETQYF. For the CDR3, the DNA is TGCAGCGTTGGGAGGGAGACCCAGTACTTC. The chain has TRBV29-1 and TRBJ2-5; TRBD2 is a possible D gene (5 bases). The CDR3 has 10 residues. V gave up 4 bases and J gave up 5 bases, with 5 bases separating them. Germline CDR1 SQVTM, CDR2 ANQGSEA.

V usage is TRBV7-9 and J usage is TRBJ2-3; 10 nucleotides align to TRBD1. This CDR3 region has 18 residues. Germline-derived CDR1 and CDR2 are SEHNR and FQNEAQ (reference sequence). The J segment lost 2 bases and the V segment lost 6 bases, leaving 14 bases of the junction unmatched. CDR3 DNA: TGTGCCAGCAGACGTCCCGGGACAGGGGACCTATCCACAGATACGCAGTATTTT. It codes for CASRRPGTGDLSTDTQYF.

This rearrangement joins TRBV27 to TRBJ2-7; 7 nucleotides line up with TRBD2. V shed 5 bases, J shed 0 bases, and the junction held 7 bases outside the gene matches. CDR1 is MNHEY, CDR2 SMNVEV, per germline (reference sequence). This CDR3 comprises 15 residues. Here the CDR3 reads CASSPISGDSYEQYF. The CDR3 DNA sequence: TGTGCCAGCAGTCCCATCAGCGGGGACTCCTACGAGCAGTACTTC.